This is a list of T cell receptor beta chains from one sample in a study of blood T cell repertoires in COVID-19. Measured with immunoSEQ multiplex PCR; TCRdb has only the in-frame clones, and not every one. The sample has approximately 200,000 clones, around 83% seen once. The sequenced sample was peripheral blood. Source of these receptors: a woman between 45 and 60 years old with acute or convalescent COVID-19. The CDR3 runs from the conserved cysteine through the conserved F or W. The order of the fields is J gene, V gene, clone size, D gene, CDR3 length, CDR3 DNA, CDR3 protein. A D gene is named only where the DNA matches it firmly. Clone size is not always given. Where it is, it says once, few, many or a class for expanded clones.

j_call: TRBJ2-3
v_call: TRBV19
clone_size: .
d_call: TRBD1
cdr3_length: 17
cdr3_nt: TGTGCCAGTAGTGCTACGACAGGGGGCGTTGGCACAGATACGCAGTATTTT
cdr3_aa: CASSATTGGVGTDTQYF

j_call: TRBJ1-6
v_call: TRBV5-6
clone_size: .
d_call: TRBD1
cdr3_length: 16
cdr3_nt: TGTGCCAGCAGCTTGTGGACAGGGGACGGGAGAACTCCCCTCCACTTT
cdr3_aa: CASSLWTGDGRTPLHF

j_call: TRBJ2-1
v_call: TRBV12-5
clone_size: .
d_call: .
cdr3_length: 13
cdr3_nt: TGTGCTAGTGGTCCTGCACAGGGCTATGAGCAGTTCTTC
cdr3_aa: CASGPAQGYEQFF

j_call: TRBJ1-1
v_call: TRBV5-1
clone_size: .
d_call: TRBD1
cdr3_length: 15
cdr3_nt: TGCGCCAGCAGCTTAAGGACAGGCGCGAACACTGAAGCTTTCTTT
cdr3_aa: CASSLRTGANTEAFF

j_call: TRBJ2-3
v_call: TRBV6-6
clone_size: .
d_call: .
cdr3_length: 15
cdr3_nt: TGTGCCAGCAGTTACGGGGGGAGAAGCACAGATACGCAGTATTTT
cdr3_aa: CASSYGGRSTDTQYF

j_call: TRBJ1-4
v_call: TRBV5-1
clone_size: .
d_call: TRBD1
cdr3_length: 14
cdr3_nt: TGCGCCAGCAGCCCAGGACAGGGGGGCGAAAAACTGTTTTTT
cdr3_aa: CASSPGQGGEKLFF

j_call: TRBJ1-6
v_call: TRBV15
clone_size: .
d_call: .
cdr3_length: 14
cdr3_nt: TGTGCCACCAGCAGAGATATCCGGAATTCACCCCTCCACTTT
cdr3_aa: CATSRDIRNSPLHF

j_call: TRBJ1-4
v_call: TRBV19
clone_size: .
d_call: TRBD1
cdr3_length: 16
cdr3_nt: TGTGCCAGTAGTATGACCATGGACAGGGGGCGTTTAGGACTGTTTTTT
cdr3_aa: CASSMTMDRGRLGLFF

j_call: TRBJ1-4
v_call: TRBV7-7
clone_size: .
d_call: .
cdr3_length: 13
cdr3_nt: TGTGCTAGCAGCTTAGACAGCCGTGAAAAACTGTTTTTT
cdr3_aa: CASSLDSREKLFF

j_call: TRBJ2-7
v_call: TRBV14
clone_size: .
d_call: TRBD2
cdr3_length: 19
cdr3_nt: TGTGCCAGCAGCCAAGCCGTAGCGGGGGGGCTCAGTCTGTCAGACGAGCAGTACTTC
cdr3_aa: CASSQAVAGGLSLSDEQYF

j_call: TRBJ2-1
v_call: TRBV3-1/TRBV3-2
clone_size: .
d_call: TRBD2
cdr3_length: 18
cdr3_nt: TGTGCCAGCAGCCCGGGACTAGCGGGGGCCACCTCCGGTAATGAGCAGTTCTTC
cdr3_aa: CASSPGLAGATSGNEQFF

j_call: TRBJ2-2
v_call: TRBV18
clone_size: .
d_call: .
cdr3_length: 15
cdr3_nt: TGTGCCAGCTCATATTCCGGGACGAACACCGGGGAGCTGTTTTTT
cdr3_aa: CASSYSGTNTGELFF

j_call: TRBJ2-1
v_call: TRBV28
clone_size: .
d_call: TRBD2
cdr3_length: 15
cdr3_nt: TGTGCCAGCAGCCCCGGGCTAGCGGAAAGCAATGAGCAGTTCTTC
cdr3_aa: CASSPGLAESNEQFF

j_call: TRBJ2-7
v_call: TRBV3-1/TRBV3-2
clone_size: .
d_call: TRBD1
cdr3_length: 15
cdr3_nt: TGTGCCAGCAGCCGGCCGGACAGGGGTGGATACGAGCAGTACTTC
cdr3_aa: CASSRPDRGGYEQYF

j_call: TRBJ1-2
v_call: TRBV7-6
clone_size: few
d_call: TRBD1
cdr3_length: 15
cdr3_nt: TGTGCCAGCAGCTTGGGGGGACAGTTAAACTATGGCTACACCTTC
cdr3_aa: CASSLGGQLNYGYTF

j_call: TRBJ2-7
v_call: TRBV4-2
clone_size: .
d_call: .
cdr3_length: 15
cdr3_nt: TGTGCCAGCAGCGTAGCCGGGGACTCCCAAGGCGAGCAGTACTTC
cdr3_aa: CASSVAGDSQGEQYF

j_call: TRBJ2-3
v_call: TRBV7-8
clone_size: .
d_call: .
cdr3_length: 15
cdr3_nt: TGTGCCAGCAGCCCCATAATCACTAGCACAGATACGCAGTATTTT
cdr3_aa: CASSPIITSTDTQYF

j_call: TRBJ1-4
v_call: TRBV2
clone_size: .
d_call: .
cdr3_length: 15
cdr3_nt: TGTGCCAGCAGGGCCCAGGGTAATCCTAATGAAAAACTGTTTTTT
cdr3_aa: CASRAQGNPNEKLFF

j_call: TRBJ2-7
v_call: TRBV5-5
clone_size: .
d_call: .
cdr3_length: 14
cdr3_nt: TGTGCCAGCAGCAGCATTCCGGGGGTGTACGAGCAGTACTTC
cdr3_aa: CASSSIPGVYEQYF

j_call: TRBJ2-7
v_call: TRBV5-1
clone_size: .
d_call: TRBD2
cdr3_length: 15
cdr3_nt: TGCGCCAGCAGCTCCACTAGCGGGTTCTCCTACGAGCAGTACTTC
cdr3_aa: CASSSTSGFSYEQYF

j_call: TRBJ2-3
v_call: TRBV29-1
clone_size: once
d_call: TRBD2
cdr3_length: 14
cdr3_nt: TGCAGCGAACGTAGCGGGGGGAGGGCAGATACGCAGTATTTT
cdr3_aa: CSERSGGRADTQYF

j_call: TRBJ2-7
v_call: TRBV7-9
clone_size: .
d_call: .
cdr3_length: 13
cdr3_nt: TGTGCCAGCAGCTTTCTGCCGGGGTACGAGCAGTACTTC
cdr3_aa: CASSFLPGYEQYF

j_call: TRBJ1-2
v_call: TRBV24-1
clone_size: .
d_call: .
cdr3_length: 12
cdr3_nt: TGTGCCACCAGGGGGGGGCATACTGGCTACACCTTC
cdr3_aa: CATRGGHTGYTF

j_call: TRBJ1-5
v_call: TRBV28
clone_size: once
d_call: TRBD1
cdr3_length: 17
cdr3_nt: TGTGCCAGCGTAGAGGGACAGGCATTTTATAGCAATCAGCCCCAGCATTTT
cdr3_aa: CASVEGQAFYSNQPQHF

j_call: TRBJ2-1
v_call: TRBV25-1
clone_size: .
d_call: TRBD1
cdr3_length: 13
cdr3_nt: TGTGCCAGCAGTGGACAGGGCAGGTATGAGCAGTTCTTC
cdr3_aa: CASSGQGRYEQFF

j_call: TRBJ1-1
v_call: TRBV5-1
clone_size: .
d_call: .
cdr3_length: 12
cdr3_nt: TGCGCCAGCAGCTTGGCCCGGGGAGAAGCTTTCTTT
cdr3_aa: CASSLARGEAFF

j_call: TRBJ1-1
v_call: TRBV30
clone_size: .
d_call: .
cdr3_length: 14
cdr3_nt: TGTGCCTGGAGCCGAAATACGGAGGGCGCTGAAGCTTTCTTT
cdr3_aa: CAWSRNTEGAEAFF

j_call: TRBJ2-1
v_call: TRBV4-1
clone_size: .
d_call: TRBD2
cdr3_length: 16
cdr3_nt: TGCGCCAGCAGCCTAGGAACTAGCGGGGCGTACAATGAGCAGTTCTTC
cdr3_aa: CASSLGTSGAYNEQFF

j_call: TRBJ2-7
v_call: TRBV5-1
clone_size: .
d_call: .
cdr3_length: 14
cdr3_nt: TGCGCCAGCAGCTTACCCGACAATATCTACGAGCAGTACTTC
cdr3_aa: CASSLPDNIYEQYF

j_call: TRBJ1-2
v_call: TRBV18
clone_size: .
d_call: TRBD1
cdr3_length: 16
cdr3_nt: TGTGCCAGCTCACCCGGTCCGCCGGGACAGGGTTTTGGCTACACCTTC
cdr3_aa: CASSPGPPGQGFGYTF

j_call: TRBJ2-2
v_call: TRBV4-1
clone_size: .
d_call: .
cdr3_length: 12
cdr3_nt: TGCGCCAGCAGCGACATGACCCTGAAGCTGTTTTTT
cdr3_aa: CASSDMTLKLFF

j_call: TRBJ1-4
v_call: TRBV3-1/TRBV3-2
clone_size: once
d_call: .
cdr3_length: 14
cdr3_nt: TGTGCCAGCAGCCAAGGACTGCTGAATGAAAAACTGTTTTTT
cdr3_aa: CASSQGLLNEKLFF

j_call: TRBJ2-5
v_call: TRBV6-5
clone_size: .
d_call: .
cdr3_length: 14
cdr3_nt: TGTGCCAGCAGTTCCGACACAGGAGAGGAGACCCAGTACTTC
cdr3_aa: CASSSDTGEETQYF

j_call: TRBJ2-3
v_call: TRBV6-4
clone_size: few
d_call: TRBD2
cdr3_length: 13
cdr3_nt: TGTGCCAGCAGTGAGCGGGAGACAGATACGCAGTATTTT
cdr3_aa: CASSERETDTQYF

j_call: TRBJ1-6
v_call: TRBV14
clone_size: few
d_call: .
cdr3_length: 15
cdr3_nt: TGTGCCAGCAGCCAAGAGACGGGTACTAATTCACCCCTCCACTTT
cdr3_aa: CASSQETGTNSPLHF

j_call: TRBJ1-1
v_call: TRBV15
clone_size: .
d_call: TRBD1
cdr3_length: 15
cdr3_nt: TGTGCCACCAGCAGAGACGGGACAGGGGGCACTGAAGCTTTCTTT
cdr3_aa: CATSRDGTGGTEAFF

j_call: TRBJ1-2
v_call: TRBV19
clone_size: .
d_call: .
cdr3_length: 14
cdr3_nt: TGTGCCAACTTGAAATGGGGGGGGCTGAGTGGCTACACCTTC
cdr3_aa: CANLKWGGLSGYTF

j_call: TRBJ1-1
v_call: TRBV27
clone_size: .
d_call: TRBD1
cdr3_length: 17
cdr3_nt: TGTGCCAGCAGTAAACAGGGGGACAGGGGGCAATATACTGAAGCTTTCTTT
cdr3_aa: CASSKQGDRGQYTEAFF

j_call: TRBJ2-2
v_call: TRBV18
clone_size: .
d_call: TRBD2
cdr3_length: 18
cdr3_nt: TGTGCCAGCTCAGATACTAGCGGAGCCCTAATCCGCGGCGGGGAGCTGTTTTTT
cdr3_aa: CASSDTSGALIRGGELFF

j_call: TRBJ1-1
v_call: TRBV6-5
clone_size: .
d_call: .
cdr3_length: 13
cdr3_nt: TGTGCCAGCAGTTACGGACGGGGCACTGAAGCTTTCTTT
cdr3_aa: CASSYGRGTEAFF

j_call: TRBJ1-1
v_call: TRBV19
clone_size: .
d_call: TRBD1
cdr3_length: 14
cdr3_nt: TGTGCCAGTAGTTTCGGGACAGCTAACACTGAAGCTTTCTTT
cdr3_aa: CASSFGTANTEAFF

j_call: TRBJ1-2
v_call: TRBV4-1
clone_size: few
d_call: .
cdr3_length: 11
cdr3_nt: TGCGCCAGCAGCTTCGCGGCTGGCTACACCTTC
cdr3_aa: CASSFAAGYTF

j_call: TRBJ2-2
v_call: TRBV24-1
clone_size: few
d_call: .
cdr3_length: 15
cdr3_nt: TGTGCCACCAGTGAAGGGACTCGGGAGAGCGGGGAGCTGTTTTTT
cdr3_aa: CATSEGTRESGELFF

j_call: TRBJ1-5
v_call: TRBV3-1/TRBV3-2
clone_size: .
d_call: .
cdr3_length: 16
cdr3_nt: TGTGCCAGCAGCCAAGCGGGGGGGGCAAGCAATCAGCCCCAGCATTTT
cdr3_aa: CASSQAGGASNQPQHF

j_call: TRBJ1-5
v_call: TRBV7-2
clone_size: .
d_call: TRBD1
cdr3_length: 15
cdr3_nt: TGTGCCAGCAGTCAACAGACAGGGAGCAATCAGCCCCAGCATTTT
cdr3_aa: CASSQQTGSNQPQHF